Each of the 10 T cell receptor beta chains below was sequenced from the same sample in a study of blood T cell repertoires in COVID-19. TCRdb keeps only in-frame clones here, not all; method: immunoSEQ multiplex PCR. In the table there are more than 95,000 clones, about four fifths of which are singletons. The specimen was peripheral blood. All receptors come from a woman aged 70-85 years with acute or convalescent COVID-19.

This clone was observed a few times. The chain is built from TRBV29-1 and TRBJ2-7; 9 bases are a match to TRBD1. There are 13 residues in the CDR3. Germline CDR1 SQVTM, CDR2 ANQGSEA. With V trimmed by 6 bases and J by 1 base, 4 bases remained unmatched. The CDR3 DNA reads TGCAGCGTACTGACAGGGGGATCCTACGAGCAGTACTTC. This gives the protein CSVLTGGSYEQYF.

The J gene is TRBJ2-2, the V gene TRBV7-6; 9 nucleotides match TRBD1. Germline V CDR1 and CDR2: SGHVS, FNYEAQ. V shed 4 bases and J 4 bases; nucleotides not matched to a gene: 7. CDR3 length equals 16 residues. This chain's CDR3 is CASSSTGGRGTGELFF. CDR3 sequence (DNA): TGTGCCAGCAGCTCGACAGGGGGTAGGGGCACCGGGGAGCTGTTTTTT. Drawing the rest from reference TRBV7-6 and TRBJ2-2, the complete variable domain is GAGVSQSPRYKVTKRGQDVALRCDPISGHVSLYWYRQALGQGPEFLTYFNYEAQQDKSGLPNDRFSAERPEGSISTLTIQRTEQRDSAMYRCASSSTGGRGTGELFFGEGSRLTVL.

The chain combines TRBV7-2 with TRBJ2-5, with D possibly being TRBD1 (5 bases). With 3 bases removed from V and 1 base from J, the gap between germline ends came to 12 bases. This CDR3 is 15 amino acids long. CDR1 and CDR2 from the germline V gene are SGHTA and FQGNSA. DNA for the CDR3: TGTGCCAGCAGCTTGGGGCGGCGGTTCCAAGAGACCCAGTACTTC. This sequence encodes CASSLGRRFQETQYF.

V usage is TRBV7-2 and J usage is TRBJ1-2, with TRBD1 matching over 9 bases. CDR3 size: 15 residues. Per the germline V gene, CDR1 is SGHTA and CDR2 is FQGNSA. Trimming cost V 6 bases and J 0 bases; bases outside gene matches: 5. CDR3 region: CASRQGAPPNYGYTF. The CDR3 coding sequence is TGTGCCAGCAGACAGGGGGCGCCCCCTAACTATGGCTACACCTTC.

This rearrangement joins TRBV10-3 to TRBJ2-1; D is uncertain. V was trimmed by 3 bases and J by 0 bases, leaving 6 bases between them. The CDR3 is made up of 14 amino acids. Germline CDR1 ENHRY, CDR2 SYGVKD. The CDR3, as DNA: TGTGCCATCAGTGAACCAGGCTCCTACAATGAGCAGTTCTTC. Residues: CAISEPGSYNEQFF.

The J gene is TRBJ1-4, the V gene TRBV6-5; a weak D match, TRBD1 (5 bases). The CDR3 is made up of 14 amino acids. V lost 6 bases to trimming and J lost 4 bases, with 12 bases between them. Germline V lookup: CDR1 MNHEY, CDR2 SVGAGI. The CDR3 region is CASRDGTVNEKLFF. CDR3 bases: TGTGCCAGCAGGGACGGGACTGTTAATGAAAAACTGTTTTTT.

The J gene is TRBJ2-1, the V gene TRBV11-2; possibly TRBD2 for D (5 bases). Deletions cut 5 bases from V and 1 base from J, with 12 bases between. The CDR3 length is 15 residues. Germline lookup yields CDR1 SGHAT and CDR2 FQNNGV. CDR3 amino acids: CASSRPRGSYNEQFF. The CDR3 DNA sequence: TGTGCCAGCAGCAGACCCAGAGGGTCCTACAATGAGCAGTTCTTC.

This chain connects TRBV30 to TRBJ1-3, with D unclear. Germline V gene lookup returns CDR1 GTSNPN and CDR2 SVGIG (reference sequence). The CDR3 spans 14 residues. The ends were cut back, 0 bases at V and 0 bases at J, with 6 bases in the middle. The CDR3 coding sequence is TGTGCCTGGAGTGTGGCAGTCTCTGGAAACACCATATATTTT. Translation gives CAWSVAVSGNTIYF.

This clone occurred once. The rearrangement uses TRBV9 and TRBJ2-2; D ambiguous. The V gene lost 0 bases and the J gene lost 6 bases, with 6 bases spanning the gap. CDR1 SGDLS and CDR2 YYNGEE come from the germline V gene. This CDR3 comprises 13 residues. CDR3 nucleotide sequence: TGTGCCAGCAGCGTAGACATGTCCGGGGAGCTGTTTTTT. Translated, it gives CASSVDMSGELFF.

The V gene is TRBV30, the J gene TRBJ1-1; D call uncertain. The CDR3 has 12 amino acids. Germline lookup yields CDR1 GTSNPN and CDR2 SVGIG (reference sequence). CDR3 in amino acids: CVAGGFNTEAFF. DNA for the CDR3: TGTGTGGCAGGAGGTTTTAACACTGAAGCTTTCTTT.